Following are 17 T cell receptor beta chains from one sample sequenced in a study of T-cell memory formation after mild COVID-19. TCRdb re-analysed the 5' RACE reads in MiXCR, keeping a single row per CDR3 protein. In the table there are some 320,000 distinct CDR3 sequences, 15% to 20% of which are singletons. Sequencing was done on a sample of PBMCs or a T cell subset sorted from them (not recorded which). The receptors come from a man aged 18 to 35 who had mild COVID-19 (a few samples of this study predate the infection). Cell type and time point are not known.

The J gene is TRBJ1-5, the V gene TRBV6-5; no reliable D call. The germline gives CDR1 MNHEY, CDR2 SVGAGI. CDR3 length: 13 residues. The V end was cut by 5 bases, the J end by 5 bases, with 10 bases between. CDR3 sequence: CASSGLGHQPQHF. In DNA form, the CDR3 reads TGTGCCAGCAGTGGGCTCGGGCATCAGCCCCAGCATTTT.

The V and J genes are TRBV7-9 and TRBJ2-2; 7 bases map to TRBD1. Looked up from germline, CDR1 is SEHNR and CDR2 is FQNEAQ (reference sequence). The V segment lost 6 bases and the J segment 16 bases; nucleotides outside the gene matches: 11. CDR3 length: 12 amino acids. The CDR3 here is CASSLDRFAPFF. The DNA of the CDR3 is TGTGCCAGCAGTTTGGACAGGTTCGCTCCGTTTTTT.

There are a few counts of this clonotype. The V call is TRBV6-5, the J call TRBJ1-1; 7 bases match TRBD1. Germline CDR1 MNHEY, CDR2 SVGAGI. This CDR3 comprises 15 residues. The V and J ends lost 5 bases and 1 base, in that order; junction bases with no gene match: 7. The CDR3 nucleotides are TGTGCCAGCAGTGACAGGGCTTCGGGGAACACTGAAGCTTTCTTT. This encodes CASSDRASGNTEAFF.

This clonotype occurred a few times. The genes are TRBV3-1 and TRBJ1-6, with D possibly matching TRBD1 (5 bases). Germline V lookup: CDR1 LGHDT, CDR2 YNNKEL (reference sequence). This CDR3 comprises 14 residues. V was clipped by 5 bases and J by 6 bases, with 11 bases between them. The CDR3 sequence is CASSGDRINSPLHF. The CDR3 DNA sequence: TGTGCCAGCAGCGGCGACAGAATTAATTCACCCCTCCACTTT.

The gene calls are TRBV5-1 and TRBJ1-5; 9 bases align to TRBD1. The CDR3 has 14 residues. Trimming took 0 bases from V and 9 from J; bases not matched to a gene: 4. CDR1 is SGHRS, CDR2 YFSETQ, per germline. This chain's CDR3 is CASSLGTGGVPQHF. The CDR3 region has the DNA TGCGCCAGCAGCTTGGGTACAGGGGGCGTGCCCCAGCATTTT.

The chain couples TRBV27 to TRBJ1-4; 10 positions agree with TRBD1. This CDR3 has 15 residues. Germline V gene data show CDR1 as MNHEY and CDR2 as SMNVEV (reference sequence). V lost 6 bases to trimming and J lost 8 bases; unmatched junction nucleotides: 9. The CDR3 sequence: CASSLTGGRGEKLFF. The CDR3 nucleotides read TGTGCCAGCAGCTTGACAGGGGGCCGCGGGGAAAAACTGTTTTTT. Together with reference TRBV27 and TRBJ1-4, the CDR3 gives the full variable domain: EAQVTQNPRYLITVTGKKLTVTCSQNMNHEYMSWYRQDPGLGLRQIYYSMNVEVTDKGDVPEGYKVSRKEKRNFPLILESPSPNQTSLYFCASSLTGGRGEKLFFGSGTQLSVL.

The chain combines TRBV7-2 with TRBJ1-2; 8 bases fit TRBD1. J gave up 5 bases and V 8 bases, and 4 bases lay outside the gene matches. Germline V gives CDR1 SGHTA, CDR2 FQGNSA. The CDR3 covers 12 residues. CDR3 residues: CASAGGRYGYTF. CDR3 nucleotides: TGTGCCAGCGCAGGGGGCCGGTATGGCTACACCTTC.

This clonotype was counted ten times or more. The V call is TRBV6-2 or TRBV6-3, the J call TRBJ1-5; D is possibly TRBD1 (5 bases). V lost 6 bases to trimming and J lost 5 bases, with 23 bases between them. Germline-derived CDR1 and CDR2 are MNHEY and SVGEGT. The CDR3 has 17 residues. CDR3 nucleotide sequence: TGTGCCAGCAGCCCAATCCCGACTCGGGGGGTTTATCAGCCCCAGCATTTT. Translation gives CASSPIPTRGVYQPQHF.

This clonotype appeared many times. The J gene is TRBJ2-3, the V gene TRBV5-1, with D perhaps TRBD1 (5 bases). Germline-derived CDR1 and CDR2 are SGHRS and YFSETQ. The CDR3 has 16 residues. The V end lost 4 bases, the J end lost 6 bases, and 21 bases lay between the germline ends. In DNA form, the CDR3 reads TGCGCCAGCAGCCCCTTCCAGGGTCCCCTAGGGGATACGCAGTATTTT. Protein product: CASSPFQGPLGDTQYF.

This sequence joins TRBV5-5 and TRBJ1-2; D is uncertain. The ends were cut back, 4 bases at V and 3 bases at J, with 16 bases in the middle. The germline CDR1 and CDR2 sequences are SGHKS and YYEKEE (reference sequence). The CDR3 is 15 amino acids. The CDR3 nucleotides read TGTGCCAGCAGCCAAGGGCCGGAGGTAGACTATGGCTACACCTTC. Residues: CASSQGPEVDYGYTF.

In nucleotides, the CDR3 is TGCGCCAGCAGCCAAGATCTCGCCCGAACCTATGGCTACACCTTC. Protein sequence: CASSQDLARTYGYTF. V usage is TRBV4-3 and J usage is TRBJ1-2; D not certain. The CDR3 covers 15 residues. Trimming left V 0 bases short and J 4 bases short, with 12 bases between. The germline gives CDR1 LGHNA, CDR2 YSLEER.

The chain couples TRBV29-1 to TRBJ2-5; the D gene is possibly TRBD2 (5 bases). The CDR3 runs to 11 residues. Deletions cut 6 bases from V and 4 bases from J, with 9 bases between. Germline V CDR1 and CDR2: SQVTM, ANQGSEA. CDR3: CSVPSGETQYF. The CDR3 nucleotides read TGCAGCGTCCCAAGCGGAGAGACCCAGTACTTC.

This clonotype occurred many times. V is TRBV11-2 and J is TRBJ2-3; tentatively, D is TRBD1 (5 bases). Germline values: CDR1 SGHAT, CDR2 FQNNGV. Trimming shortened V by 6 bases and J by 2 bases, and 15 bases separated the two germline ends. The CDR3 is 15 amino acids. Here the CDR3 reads CASRGLRVHTDTQYF. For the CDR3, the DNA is TGTGCCAGCAGGGGTCTCAGGGTCCACACAGATACGCAGTATTTT.

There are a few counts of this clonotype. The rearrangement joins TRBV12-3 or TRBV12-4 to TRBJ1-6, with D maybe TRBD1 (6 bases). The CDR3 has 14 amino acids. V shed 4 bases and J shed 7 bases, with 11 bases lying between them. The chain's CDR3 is CASSYSTGNSPLHF. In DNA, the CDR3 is TGTGCCAGCAGTTATTCGACAGGAAATTCACCCCTCCACTTT.

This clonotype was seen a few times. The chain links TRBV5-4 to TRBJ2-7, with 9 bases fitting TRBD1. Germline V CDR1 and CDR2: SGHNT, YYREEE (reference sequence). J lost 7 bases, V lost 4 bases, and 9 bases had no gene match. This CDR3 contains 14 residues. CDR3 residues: CASSPDRGGREQYV. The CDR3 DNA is TGTGCCAGCAGCCCGGACAGGGGAGGGAGAGAGCAGTACGTC.

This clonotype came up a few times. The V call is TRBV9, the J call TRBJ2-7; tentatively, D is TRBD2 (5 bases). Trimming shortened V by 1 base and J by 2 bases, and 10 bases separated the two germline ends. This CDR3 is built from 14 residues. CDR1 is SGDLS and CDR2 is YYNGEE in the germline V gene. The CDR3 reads CASSVTGSAYEQYF. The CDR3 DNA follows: TGTGCCAGCAGCGTAACGGGATCAGCCTACGAGCAGTACTTC.

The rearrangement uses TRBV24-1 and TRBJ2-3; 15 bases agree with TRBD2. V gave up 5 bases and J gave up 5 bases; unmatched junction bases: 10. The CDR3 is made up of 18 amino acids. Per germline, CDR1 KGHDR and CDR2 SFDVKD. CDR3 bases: TGTGCCACCAGTGGCGCGACATCGGGACTAGCGGGGGGAGATACGCAGTATTTT. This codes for CATSGATSGLAGGDTQYF.